This T cell receptor beta chain derives from a study of OX40 agonist ivuxolimab in advanced cancers. Prior autoimmune disease or systemic immunosuppression barred patients. Libraries were prepared by immunoSEQ multiplex PCR; TCRdb keeps only in-frame clonotypes and omits some of them. The profile covers about 53,000 clones, with about four fifths appearing a single time and 2% to 2.5% taken by the ten largest. V lost 0 bases and J lost 6, with 15 bases in between. The V gene's germline CDR1 is MNHEY and CDR2 SMNVEV (reference sequence). The CDR3 length is 16 residues. Sequenced material: CD4+ or CD8+ T cells sorted from blood, taken in a trial of the OX40 agonist ivuxolimab. The TCR originated in an adult with an advanced solid tumor such as melanoma, head and neck, liver or kidney cancer. V gene TRBV27 combines with J gene TRBJ1-5; TRBD1 might be the D (6 bases). The CDR3 nucleotides are TGTGCCAGCAGTTTATCGGCGGGGGGGCTTGGTCAGCCCCAGCATTTT. Amino acids: CASSLSAGGLGQPQHF.